This T cell receptor (beta chain) was obtained from a study of T cells after yellow fever vaccination (dated by TCRdb to about 2019). Regarding the research as a whole: Libraries from fractions with low cell numbers were prepared with the SMART-Seq v4 Ultra Low Input RNA kit. Blood was drawn at multiple timepoints before and after primary and secondary immunization, with bulk PBMC replicates and cell subsets isolated. Two healthy male donors, one aged 18 to 30 and one aged 30 to 40 years, were included in the cohort. To follow T-cell clones before and after both primary and booster YFV17D yellow fever vaccination, bulk TCR alpha and beta repertoires underwent longitudinal sequencing. The investigation overall reported the following: Compared with the primary T-cell response, the secondary T-cell response was faster but weaker, reaching its peak on day 5 rather than on day 15. A small share of clonotypes was detected in both CD4 and CD8 compartments, with the overlap likely arising from convergent recombination. After the booster, most of the clones that had expanded following primary vaccination were detected again (roughly 97% of CD4 and roughly 90% of CD8), which suggests that memory was broadly maintained. Because abundant contaminating clonotypes from the bulk population could be contained in FACS-sorted repertoires, computational filtering was required. Because only a couple of donors were included in the study, the extent to which the findings can be generalized is limited.

The treatment or condition label for this specimen denotes: live attenuated yellow fever vaccine strain. At each blood-draw timepoint, two biological replicates of bulk PBMCs were collected. PBMCs were isolated from peripheral blood using a standard Ficoll-Paque protocol. TriZol was used to extract RNA from bulk PBMCs, CD4 and CD8 fractions, and dextramer-positive and dextramer-negative fractions. TCR cDNA was made using 5'RACE template switching, a step that added a universal primer site and unique molecular identifiers. Priming of cDNA synthesis was performed from both the TCR alpha and TCR beta constant segments. Library amplification involved two PCR steps, and the second step added sample barcodes and sequencing adapters. Sequencing of the libraries was done on either Illumina HiSeq 2500 (2x100 bp) or NovaSeq (2x150 bp). As for the authors' bioinformatics: MIGEC was used to demultiplex reads and collapse the reads into UMI consensus sequences, and MiXCR was used for V(D)J alignment. Using edgeR on replicate PBMC samples, clonotypes were called vaccine-responding if FDR was below 0.01 and the log2 fold change was above 5 up to day 15. Each bulk clonotype received a CD4 or CD8 identity based on whether the sequenced CD4 or CD8 repertoire contained that clonotype at higher abundance. TCRdb redid the processing of the public reads, applying fastp at Q25 and MiXCR, and retained in-frame beta chains. Under each unique CDR3 protein, matching rows form one entry showing the most common genes and DNA. These V and J calls rely on TCRdb rather than the paper's analysis. Present in this sample are some 550,000 distinct CDR3 sequences, less than 20% of which were seen just once. The top ten clonotypes cover 13% to 15% of the sample.

From the germline V gene (reference sequence), CDR1 is DFQATT and CDR2 is SNEGSKA. V lost 7 bases and J lost 3 bases; the stretch between them is 10 bases long. The CDR3 measures 11 amino acids from cysteine to phenylalanine. Only the CDR3 part of the read is kept: 33 bases, read in frame from the first base. This clonotype was seen only a few times. Its cognate antigen has yet to be identified. No per-base quality is available; no much larger clone lies one base away. The V and J genes are TRBV20-1 and TRBJ2-7; there is no confident call for the D gene. The input for sequencing was PBMCs, taken 15 days after the yellow fever booster vaccination. This TCR was recovered from a man aged 25 to 40 who received the YFV17D yellow fever vaccine. The DNA sequence is as follows: TGCAGTGGCGGAGAGATCTACGAGCAGTACTTC. This encodes CSGGEIYEQYF.